The rows below give T cell receptor beta chains drawn from one sample of a study of tumor and adjacent non-tumor tissue in lung cancer. Using its own MiXCR run on the multiplex PCR reads, TCRdb lists one record per CDR3 protein. The table lists some 71,000 distinct CDR3 sequences, around 70% of them singletons. Sample: lung tumor tissue. All receptors come from a woman in her thirties or forties with non-small cell lung cancer. Each CDR3 is given with its conserved first and last residue. A D gene is named only where the DNA matches it firmly. The size of a clone is reported for some rows only, either as once, few or many, or as a class for expanded clones.

d_call j_call v_call clone_size cdr3_nt cdr3_aa
TRBD2 TRBJ2-1 TRBV5-1 many TGCGCCAGCAGATACGGGACTAGCTCCTACAATGAGCAGTTCTTC CASRYGTSSYNEQFF
NA TRBJ1-2 TRBV11-2 NA TGTGCCAGCAGCCTCAACAGGGAGAAGGGCTACACCTTC CASSLNREKGYTF
NA TRBJ1-6 TRBV2 few TGTGCCAGCAGCTTGACAGAAAGCAATTCACCCCTCCACTTT CASSLTESNSPLHF
TRBD2 TRBJ2-7 TRBV10-3 NA TGTGCCATCAGTGGGGGGACTAGCGGTCAATACGAGCAGTACTTC CAISGGTSGQYEQYF
TRBD2 TRBJ2-5 TRBV11-1 NA TGTGCCAGCAGCTTAGCGATCCTAGCGGGTGTAGAGACCCAGTACTTC CASSLAILAGVETQYF
TRBD2 TRBJ2-1 TRBV4-1 NA TGCGCCAGCAGCCAAGGGACTAGGGCTTTGGATCAGTTCTTC CASSQGTRALDQFF
TRBD2 TRBJ2-1 TRBV4-1 once TGCGCCAGCAGCCGTACCCCGGGACTAGCGGGGGTGAATGTGTACAATGAGGAGTTCTTC CASSRTPGLAGVNVYNEEFF
NA TRBJ1-1 TRBV4-1 NA TGCGCCAGCAGCTCAAGTCCCAGTTCGAACACTGATGCTTTCTTT CASSSSPSSNTDAFF
TRBD1 TRBJ1-1 TRBV11-2 medium-sized TGTGCCAGCGGAGTCAGGGGGGCGACTGAAGCTTTCTTT CASGVRGATEAFF
NA TRBJ1-5 TRBV7-3 few TGTGCCAGCAGCCCTACACTAAGCCCATCCCTCCTTATGCCCCAGCATTTT CASSPTLSPSLLMPQHF
NA TRBJ1-5 TRBV6-5 NA TGTGCCAGTAGCCCTAGAGGGGTCATGGGTAGGAAGAATCAGCCCCAGCATTTT CASSPRGVMGRKNQPQHF
TRBD1 TRBJ1-6 TRBV28 NA TGTGCCAGCAGGTCGGGACAGTCCTATAATTCACCCCTCCACTTT CASRSGQSYNSPLHF
NA TRBJ1-1 TRBV11-1 NA TGTGCCAGCAGCCTACAGGAATACTACACTGAAGCATTCTTT CASSLQEYYTEAFF
NA TRBJ2-7 TRBV28 many TGTGCCAGCAGTCCCGGGACTTACACGTGGGAGCAGTACTTC CASSPGTYTWEQYF
NA TRBJ1-5 TRBV4-1 NA TGCGCCAACAGCCAAGAGCTGAGGTCGGGGGGCAATCAGCCCCAACATTTT CANSQELRSGGNQPQHF
NA TRBJ1-1 TRBV11-2 NA TGTGCCAGTAGCTTAGATCTAAGGCCGATCGCTGAACCTTTCTTT CASSLDLRPIAEPFF
NA TRBJ1-5 TRBV12-3/TRBV12-4 NA TGTGCCAGCAGTCAGGGACGGGGAAGGAGCAATCAGCCCCAGCATTTT CASSQGRGRSNQPQHF
TRBD1 TRBJ2-1 TRBV11-3 NA TGTGCCAGCAACTCCTCGGGACAGGACAGCAATGAGCAGTTCTTC CASNSSGQDSNEQFF
NA TRBJ1-6 TRBV11-2 NA TGTGCCGGCAACGCAACATTAGGGACAAACCGGAGTTCACCCCTCCACTTT CAGNATLGTNRSSPLHF
NA TRBJ2-3 TRBV11-2 NA TGTGCCAACAGCGCTAGCGTTGTTACAGATACGCAGTATTTT CANSASVVTDTQYF
TRBD1 TRBJ2-1 TRBV29-1 NA TGCAGTGTTGAGACAGGGATCAATGAGCACTTCTTC CSVETGINEHFF
NA TRBJ2-1 TRBV11-2 NA TGTGCCAGCACCAAGACACTGGCTGCAATCTACAATGAGCAGTTCTTC CASTKTLAAIYNEQFF
TRBD1 TRBJ1-1 TRBV29-1 NA TGCAGCGTTTTAAAGGGGGCGGGGTACATTGAAGCTTTCTTT CSVLKGAGYIEAFF
TRBD1 TRBJ2-7 TRBV11-2 once TGTGCCAGTAGCTTCTATCAGGGAATCCGGGACAGGGAATCCCAGGAGCAGTACTTC CASSFYQGIRDRESQEQYF
NA TRBJ1-3 TRBV11-2 once TGTGCCAGCAACTCGACATCTCCAATTCATTTT CASNSTSPIHF
NA TRBJ1-1 TRBV30 many TGTGCCTGGATTAGTGTGGCAGGGACAGCTTTCTTT CAWISVAGTAFF
TRBD2 TRBJ2-5 TRBV7-2 NA TGTGCCAGCAGACCGCAATCTAGCGGGGGACCCGCACAAGAGACTCAGTACTTC CASRPQSSGGPAQETQYF
NA TRBJ2-1 TRBV11-2 once TGTGCCAGTAGCTTAGGAGGGTACAATGGACAGTTCTTC CASSLGGYNGQFF
TRBD2 TRBJ2-1 TRBV29-1 NA TGCAGCGTCGGACTAGCGTCCTTCAATGATCAGTTCTTC CSVGLASFNDQFF
TRBD2 TRBJ2-3 TRBV6-5 NA TGTGCCAGCAGAATGCGACTAGCTTGGAGGACAGATACGCAGTATTTT CASRMRLAWRTDTQYF
TRBD2 TRBJ2-1 TRBV29-1 large TGCAGCGTTGCTAGACTAGCGAACTCCAATGAGCAGTTCTTC CSVARLANSNEQFF
TRBD1 TRBJ1-2 TRBV11-2 NA TGTGCCAGCACCCCGACGGACAGGAGGCGAATAAATGGCTACACTTTC CASTPTDRRRINGYTF
NA TRBJ1-2 TRBV10-3 NA TGTGGCGCGCGGGACACTTATGGCTACACCTTC CGARDTYGYTF
TRBD2 TRBJ2-2 TRBV7-3 NA TGTGCCAGCAGCTATTTAGCGGGAGTGGGCACCGGGGAGCTGTTTTTT CASSYLAGVGTGELFF
TRBD2 TRBJ2-5 TRBV12-3/TRBV12-4 NA TGTGCCAGCGGTTTGGGATGGGGCCGACTAGCGGGGGGACTGCCCCAAGAGACCCAGTACTTC CASGLGWGRLAGGLPQETQYF
NA TRBJ2-7 TRBV11-1 NA TGTGCCAGCAGCTTTATGCTCGGCAGTTACGAGCAGTACTTC CASSFMLGSYEQYF
TRBD2 TRBJ2-1 TRBV29-1 NA TGCAGCAATGTTAGACTAGCGAACTCCAATGGGCAGTTTTTC CSNVRLANSNGQFF
TRBD1 TRBJ2-7 TRBV28 NA TGTGCCAGCAGCCCAAGGGACAGGGCCACCTACGAGCAGTACTTC CASSPRDRATYEQYF
NA TRBJ2-5 TRBV11-2 NA TGTGCCAGCAGGCCTTGGAGAGGCCTAGAGACCCAGTACTTC CASRPWRGLETQYF
NA TRBJ1-4 TRBV5-6 many TGTGCCAGCAGCCCCGGGACATTCTCCGGAAAACTGTTTTTT CASSPGTFSGKLFF
NA TRBJ1-2 TRBV6-5 once TGTGCCTGCAGCAAAGGATCAGACTATGGCTACACCTTC CACSKGSDYGYTF
TRBD2 TRBJ2-1 TRBV29-1 NA TGCAGCGTGACTAGCAATTTTTCTAACAATGAGCAGTTCTTC CSVTSNFSNNEQFF
TRBD1 TRBJ1-1 TRBV11-1 NA TGTGCCATCACTCGCACTGGGACAGGGAGAACTGAAGCTTTCTTT CAITRTGTGRTEAFF
NA TRBJ1-5 TRBV6-5 NA TGTGTCAGCAGTCCAACGGGGTGGGCCAATCAGCCCCAGCATTTT CVSSPTGWANQPQHF
NA TRBJ2-5 TRBV29-1 NA TGCAACGTTGACCGGACAGCAGAGACCCAGTATTTC CNVDRTAETQYF
NA TRBJ1-1 TRBV20-1 NA TGCAGTGGTAGTAAGGTTTTGTCGGGCGGTCATCTTGAAGCTTCTTTT CSGSKVLSGGHLEASF
NA TRBJ2-5 TRBV12-5 many TGTGCTAGTGGTTTGGTACCCGCGGGCCAAGAGACCCAGTACTTC CASGLVPAGQETQYF
TRBD2 TRBJ2-3 TRBV4-2 NA TGTGCTAGCGGCTCCCCTGCTAGCGGGTACACAAATACGCAGTATTTT CASGSPASGYTNTQYF
NA TRBJ2-7 TRBV6-2/TRBV6-3 NA TGTACCAGTAGTTACTCGTCAGGGTTTATGAGTGACGAGCAGTACTTC CTSSYSSGFMSDEQYF
TRBD1 TRBJ2-3 TRBV6-1 NA TGTACCAGCAGTGAACGTCGGACAGGGCGCTCAGATACGCAGTATTTT CTSSERRTGRSDTQYF
NA TRBJ2-2 TRBV7-2 NA TGTGCCAGCAGCTTAGGGGGCCCCCTCCGCGGGGAGCTGTTTTTT CASSLGGPLRGELFF
NA TRBJ2-7 TRBV4-1 many TGCGCCAGCAGCCAAGCAGATACGGAGGGGAAAGGGTATATCCGACCTTACGAGCAGTACTTC CASSQADTEGKGYIRPYEQYF
TRBD2 TRBJ2-3 TRBV20-1 many TGCAGTGCTAGTGAGACTAGCGGGGCACCCACAGATACGCAGTATTTT CSASETSGAPTDTQYF
NA TRBJ2-7 TRBV6-6 NA TGTACCAGCAGCCAGGGAGCGGGTTTCGAACAGTACTTC CTSSQGAGFEQYF
NA TRBJ2-1 TRBV2 few TGTGCGTCCGCCGGGACATTATCGAACAATGAGCAGTTCTTC CASAGTLSNNEQFF
NA TRBJ1-1 TRBV11-2 medium-sized TGTGCCAGCAGCCGACAGTCCAACACTGAAGCTTTCTTT CASSRQSNTEAFF
NA TRBJ1-5 TRBV20-1 many TGCAGTGCTAGACAGGGGATGGGTCAGCCCCAGCATTTT CSARQGMGQPQHF
NA TRBJ1-2 TRBV10-2 NA TGCGCTAGCGGGCATGGACGCTATGGCTACACCTTC CASGHGRYGYTF
NA TRBJ1-6 TRBV12-3/TRBV12-4 many TGTGCCAGCAACGGGGGACGAAATTCACCCCTCCACTTT CASNGGRNSPLHF